This is a list of T cell receptor beta chains from one sample in a study of early T cells in non-severe SARS-CoV-2 infection. TCRdb re-called the 5' RACE reads with MiXCR, one entry per CDR3 protein. Of about 50,000 distinct CDR3 sequences in the sample, 9.3% were seen once. Material for sequencing was whole blood. These receptors were taken from an adult who was a healthcare worker with PCR-confirmed SARS-CoV-2 infection or an uninfected control (not recorded which). Each CDR3 is given with its conserved first and last residue. The D gene is left open where the match is weak. Some rows have no size entry. The others give once, few or many, or a class for an expanded clone.

>NA|TRBV5-6|TRBD1|TRBJ1-2
TGTGCCAGCAGTTTGGGACGACAGGGGAATGGGTATGGCTACACCTTC
CASSLGRQGNGYGYTF
>NA|TRBV6-6|TRBD2|TRBJ2-3
TGTGCCAGCAGGCCGGGACTAGCGACCAGCACAGATACGCAGTATTTT
CASRPGLATSTDTQYF
>many|TRBV20-1|NA|TRBJ2-7
TGCAGTGCTAGAGATCCGGGGAGCTCCTACGAGCAGTACTTC
CSARDPGSSYEQYF
>few|TRBV6-6|NA|TRBJ1-1
TGTGCCAGCATCCCAGGTCGGGAGAACACTGAAGCTTTCTTT
CASIPGRENTEAFF
>many|TRBV28|NA|TRBJ2-3
TGTGCCAGCAGTTTAGACGCCCAACCAGATACGCAGTATTTT
CASSLDAQPDTQYF
>NA|TRBV7-2|TRBD2|TRBJ2-7
TGTGCCAGCAGCCCCACGGCGGGAGGGCCGGGGGAGCAGTACTTC
CASSPTAGGPGEQYF
>many|TRBV29-1|TRBD1|TRBJ2-1
TGCAGCGTTGAACCGGACAGGGTCTACAATGAGCAGTTCTTC
CSVEPDRVYNEQFF
>many|TRBV4-1|TRBD1|TRBJ1-2
TGCGCCAGCAGCCAAGATTTGACAGGGAGAGATGGCTACACCTTC
CASSQDLTGRDGYTF
>few|TRBV28|TRBD2|TRBJ2-7
TGTGCCAGCAGTCCCGGACTAGCGGGGGCATCCGTATTC
CASSPGLAGASVF
>NA|TRBV20-1|NA|TRBJ1-1
TGCAGTGCTAGAGTCCCAGGAAACACTGAAGCTTTCTTT
CSARVPGNTEAFF
>few|TRBV12-3/TRBV12-4|NA|TRBJ1-4
TGTGCCAGCAGTCCATTCCCCGAAAAACTGTTTTTT
CASSPFPEKLFF
>NA|TRBV28|TRBD2|TRBJ2-7
TGTGCCAGCAGTGGTAGCGGGGAAGGGGGTTACGAGCAGTACTTC
CASSGSGEGGYEQYF
>many|TRBV20-1|NA|TRBJ1-2
TGCAGTGCTTCCGGGACTCTCAGCTATGGCTACACCTTC
CSASGTLSYGYTF
>many|TRBV27|TRBD2|TRBJ2-7
TGTGCCAGCAGTTTCCTAGCGGGAGTGTACGAGCAGTACTTC
CASSFLAGVYEQYF
>few|TRBV6-1|NA|TRBJ2-4
TGTGCCAGCACTGAGGGAATGGGAAACATTCAGTACTTC
CASTEGMGNIQYF
>NA|TRBV5-4|NA|TRBJ1-2
TGTGCCAGCAGCTTGCCACAGATCTCAGCGAGGGGCTACACCTTC
CASSLPQISARGYTF
>NA|TRBV9|NA|TRBJ1-3
TGTGCCAGCAGCTACCAGGCGTCTGGAAACACCATATATTTT
CASSYQASGNTIYF
>many|TRBV19|NA|TRBJ1-3
TGTGCCAGTTGTACGGGAGCCGGGACATCTGGAAACACCATATATTTT
CASCTGAGTSGNTIYF
>many|TRBV20-1|TRBD1|TRBJ1-1
TGCAGTGCTAGATCCCGACAGGGGGCGAACACTGAAGCTTTCTTT
CSARSRQGANTEAFF
>NA|TRBV4-2|NA|TRBJ2-2
TGTGCCAGCAGCCAAGATGGAAGTAGGGTCGCCGGGGAGCTGTTTTTT
CASSQDGSRVAGELFF
>NA|TRBV5-1|TRBD2|TRBJ2-7
TGCGCCAGCAGCGGCGGGAGCTCCTACGAGCAGTACTTC
CASSGGSSYEQYF
>NA|TRBV6-2/TRBV6-3|TRBD1|TRBJ1-5
TGTGCCAGCACCACCCCAAGTGGGACAGGGAATCAGCCCCAGCATTTT
CASTTPSGTGNQPQHF
>few|TRBV7-2|TRBD1|TRBJ2-1
TGTGCCAGCAGCTTAGGGGGACAGGGTCGGACCTACAATGAGCAGTTCTTC
CASSLGGQGRTYNEQFF